These T cell receptor beta chains were read from a single sample in a study of early T cells in non-severe SARS-CoV-2 infection. MiXCR was run by TCRdb on the 5' RACE reads, yielding one entry per CDR3 protein. This sample has tens of thousands of distinct CDR3 sequences, with roughly an eighth found just once. The specimen sequenced was whole blood. The origin of the receptors is an adult who was a healthcare worker with PCR-confirmed SARS-CoV-2 infection or an uninfected control (not recorded which). Both conserved end residues are part of each CDR3. The D gene is left open where the match is weak. Expanded clones get a size class; other rows say once, few or many, or leave the size out.

d_call,clone_size,v_call,j_call,cdr3_length,cdr3_aa,cdr3_nt
TRBD1,many,TRBV7-6,TRBJ1-1,14,CASSLQGASTEAFF,TGTGCCAGCAGCTTGCAGGGGGCGAGTACTGAAGCTTTCTTT
NA,few,TRBV20-1,TRBJ2-1,14,CSARDGGHGREQFF,TGCAGTGCTAGAGATGGGGGTCACGGGCGGGAGCAGTTCTTC
NA,NA,TRBV5-1,TRBJ2-1,16,CASSLGQAHSYNEQFF,TGCGCCAGCAGCTTGGGACAGGCGCACTCCTACAATGAGCAGTTCTTC
NA,NA,TRBV12-3/TRBV12-4,TRBJ2-3,15,CASRKSLLRTDTQYF,TGTGCCAGCAGAAAAAGCCTGTTGCGCACAGATACGCAGTATTTT
NA,NA,TRBV3-1,TRBJ2-6,16,CASSQDPSSGTNVLTF,TGTGCCAGCAGCCAAGATCCAAGCTCTGGGACCAACGTCCTGACTTTC
NA,few,TRBV4-1,TRBJ1-5,16,CASSQVSTNSNQPQHF,TGCGCCAGCAGCCAAGTATCAACCAATAGCAATCAGCCCCAGCATTTT
NA,NA,TRBV11-2,TRBJ2-7,11,CASSSGLEQYF,TGTGCCAGCAGCTCGGGGCTAGAGCAGTACTTC
TRBD2,few,TRBV20-1,TRBJ2-3,12,CSARLAGDTQYF,TGCAGTGCTAGATTAGCGGGAGATACGCAGTATTTT
NA,many,TRBV27,TRBJ2-7,13,CASSPDGAGEQYF,TGTGCCAGCAGTCCCGATGGGGCGGGCGAGCAGTACTTC
NA,NA,TRBV29-1,TRBJ2-7,14,CSVDMGTGSHEQYF,TGCAGCGTTGATATGGGTACCGGGTCACACGAGCAGTACTTC
NA,many,TRBV6-5,TRBJ2-5,11,CASSDSETQYF,TGTGCCAGCAGTGACTCGGAGACCCAGTACTTC
TRBD1,NA,TRBV29-1,TRBJ1-3,13,CSVWTGGGNTIYF,TGCAGCGTCTGGACAGGGGGCGGAAACACCATATATTTT
NA,few,TRBV11-3,TRBJ2-1,12,CASSFSGTEQFF,TGTGCCAGCAGCTTCTCCGGGACAGAGCAGTTCTTC
TRBD1,NA,TRBV5-1,TRBJ2-1,18,CASSPGQGARGSYNEQFF,TGCGCCAGCAGCCCCGGACAGGGGGCAAGGGGAAGCTACAATGAGCAGTTCTTC
NA,few,TRBV7-6,TRBJ2-7,14,CASSLRQRRSEQYF,TGTGCCAGCAGCTTAAGACAGAGGAGGTCCGAGCAGTACTTC
NA,NA,TRBV7-3,TRBJ2-3,16,CASSPGGGRITDTQYF,TGTGCCAGCAGCCCCGGAGGGGGGCGCATAACAGATACGCAGTATTTT
TRBD1,few,TRBV29-1,TRBJ2-7,13,CSVGGQGAYEQYF,TGCAGCGTGGGGGGACAGGGGGCCTACGAGCAGTACTTC
TRBD2,few,TRBV3-1,TRBJ2-1,19,CASSQDRGLSGGPSNEQFF,TGTGCCAGCAGCCAAGACAGGGGCCTATCGGGAGGGCCAAGTAATGAGCAGTTCTTC